Listed here are 5 T cell receptor beta chains from one sample, sequenced in a study of cytomegalovirus exposure and HLA in healthy donors. PCR amplification relied on 60 Vbeta primers (plus 13 Jbeta primers). Sequenced by immunoSEQ multiplex PCR; TCRdb stores in-frame clones only, minus some. Of about 140,000 clones in the sample, roughly 79% were seen once. The sample comprised PBMCs. All receptors come from a woman aged 40 to 50 in good health and CMV-seronegative.

The rearrangement joins TRBV4-3 to TRBJ1-2, with D maybe TRBD1 (6 bases). Germline loops: CDR1 LGHNA, CDR2 YSLEER. The CDR3 length is 15 residues. V was clipped by 2 bases and J by 3 bases, with 13 bases between them. CDR3 region: CASSQITGQYYGYTF. Here the CDR3 DNA reads TGCGCCAGCAGCCAAATAACAGGGCAGTACTATGGCTACACCTTC.

In DNA, the CDR3 is TGCAGCGTTGAAACCGGGACTAGCTTCGAGCAGTACTTC. Translated, it gives CSVETGTSFEQYF. This rearrangement joins TRBV29-1 to TRBJ2-5; 9 nucleotides align to TRBD2. The DNA matches TRBJ2-7 better at its end, which makes the J call doubtful. This CDR3 has 13 residues. From germline, CDR1 is SQVTM and CDR2 ANQGSEA.

In DNA form, the CDR3 reads TGTGCCAGCAGCTTCGGTTCCCTCTATGGCTACACCTTC. It is translated as CASSFGSLYGYTF. The V gene is TRBV13, the J gene TRBJ1-2; unclear D gene. The ends were cut back, 3 bases at V and 4 bases at J, with 9 bases in the middle. The CDR3 consists of 13 residues. CDR1 and CDR2 from the germline V gene are PRHDT and FYEKMQ (reference sequence).

The chain's CDR3 is CASSFPTGYGYTF. CDR3 DNA sequence: TGTGCCAGCAGTTTCCCCACAGGCTATGGCTACACCTTC. The genes are TRBV6-5 and TRBJ1-2; TRBD1 is a possible D gene (5 bases). The CDR3 is made up of 13 amino acids. V was trimmed by 4 bases and J by 4 bases, leaving 10 bases between them. Looked up from germline, CDR1 is MNHEY and CDR2 is SVGAGI.

The V and J genes are TRBV11-2 and TRBJ2-1; no reliable D call. The CDR3 consists of 12 residues. Germline V gene sequence: CDR1 SGHAT, CDR2 FQNNGV. V lost 5 bases and J 6 bases, leaving 8 bases between the germline ends. CDR3 residues: CASSLYSNEQFF. In DNA, the CDR3 is TGTGCCAGCAGCCTATACAGCAATGAGCAGTTCTTC. Variable domain in full (rest from reference TRBV11-2 and TRBJ2-1): EAGVAQSPRYKIIEKRQSVAFWCNPISGHATLYWYQQILGQGPKLLIQFQNNGVVDDSQLPKDRFSAERLKGVDSTLKIQPAKLEDSAVYLCASSLYSNEQFFGPGTRLTVL.